These 17 T cell receptor beta chains share one sample of origin, sequenced in a study of T cells in Graves' hyperthyroidism and ophthalmopathy. The TCR beta CDR3 regions underwent amplification using RNA transcripts as the source. With the HTBI primer set, the TCR CDR3 went through a first round of RT-PCR. Using its own MiXCR run on the multiplex PCR reads, TCRdb lists one record per CDR3 protein. Of around 570,000 distinct CDR3 sequences listed, nearly 20% are singletons. Material for sequencing was blood. The receptors originated from a man in his forties with Graves' ophthalmopathy.

This clonotype has just a few counts. V gene TRBV29-1 combines with J gene TRBJ2-1; TRBD1 matches 11 bases. The trim removed 7 bases at V and 7 bases at J, leaving 15 bases unmatched. This CDR3 region has 16 residues. Germline V gene sequence: CDR1 SQVTM, CDR2 ANQGSEA. The CDR3 region is CSAYNAGQGVQNEQFF. The CDR3 DNA reads TGCAGCGCATACAATGCGGGACAGGGGGTACAAAATGAGCAGTTCTTC.

V usage is TRBV2 and J usage is TRBJ2-3; tentative D call: TRBD1 (5 bases). The V gene's germline CDR1 is SNHLY and CDR2 FYNNEI. The CDR3 length is 17 residues. V lost 6 bases and J lost 2, with 21 bases in between. CDR3 DNA sequence: TGTGCCAGCAGGCAACCGACAGACCAAACCTACACAGATACGCAGTATTTT. The encoded protein is CASRQPTDQTYTDTQYF.

This clonotype was detected only a few times. A much larger clone lies a single base off, so this may be a read error. The gene calls are TRBV4-3 and TRBJ1-1; possibly TRBD1 for D (5 bases). Germline V gene data show CDR1 as LGHNA and CDR2 as YSLEER. V was pared by 2 bases and J by 7 bases, with 17 bases between. The CDR3 consists of 15 residues. The DNA of the CDR3 is TGCGCCAGCAGCCAAACTGGGGCACAGGCGAATGAAGCTTTCTTT. The encoded protein is CASSQTGAQANEAFF.

The chain uses TRBV6-1 and TRBJ2-5; no reliable D call. V lost 2 bases, J lost 2 bases, and 9 bases lay in between. CDR1 and CDR2 from the germline V gene are MNHNS and SASEGT. This CDR3 is built from 14 residues. The CDR3 here is CASSELVGQETQYF. DNA for the CDR3: TGTGCCAGCAGTGAACTAGTAGGGCAAGAGACCCAGTACTTC.

This clonotype was counted many times. CDR3 nucleotides: TGTGCCATCCGGGGTGGGAATACGCAGTATTTT. Translation gives CAIRGGNTQYF. The gene calls are TRBV28 and TRBJ2-3; D is possibly TRBD2 (5 bases). Trimming pared 10 bases from V and 7 bases from J, leaving 12 bases between. CDR1 is MDHEN and CDR2 is SYDVKM in the germline V gene. The CDR3 is made up of 11 amino acids.

This sequence joins TRBV12-3 or TRBV12-4 and TRBJ2-6; D is perhaps TRBD2 (6 bases). V was clipped by 3 bases and J by 0 bases, with 12 bases between them. This CDR3 comprises 17 residues. For the CDR3, the DNA is TGTGCCAGCAGTTTCAGGGCGGGGAGCTCTGGGGCCAACGTCCTGACTTTC. Protein product: CASSFRAGSSGANVLTF.

This chain uses TRBV11-2 with TRBJ2-3, with D tentatively TRBD1 (5 bases). V was cut by 1 base and J by 6 bases, with 11 bases left in between. Per the germline V gene, CDR1 is SGHAT and CDR2 is FQNNGV. The CDR3 is 14 amino acids. CDR3 sequence: CASSLGVNRDTQYF. The CDR3 nucleotides read TGTGCCAGCAGCTTAGGAGTCAACAGGGATACGCAGTATTTT.

The chain joins TRBV5-4 to TRBJ2-7; 7 bases map to TRBD1. From germline, CDR1 is SGHNT and CDR2 YYREEE (reference sequence). J lost 3 bases, V lost 4 bases, and 13 bases had no gene match. The CDR3 has 16 amino acids. DNA for the CDR3: TGTGCCAGCAGCCCTGGGACAGCTGGGGTTCTCTACGAGCAGTACTTC. Its translation is CASSPGTAGVLYEQYF. Combining the CDR3 with reference TRBV5-4 and TRBJ2-7 gives the whole variable domain ETGVTQSPTHLIKTRGQQVTLRCSSQSGHNTVSWYQQALGQGPQFIFQYYREEENGRGNFPPRFSGLQFPNYSSELNVNALELDDSALYLCASSPGTAGVLYEQYFGPGTRLTVT.

The gene calls are TRBV27 and TRBJ1-2; D gene unclear. CDR1 and CDR2 (germline): MNHEY, SMNVEV (reference sequence). V lost 3 bases and J lost 3, with 8 bases in between. This CDR3 region has 13 residues. Here the CDR3 reads CASSFGQDYGYTF. Written as DNA, the CDR3 is TGTGCCAGCAGTTTTGGGCAGGACTATGGCTACACCTTC.

This clonotype turned up a few times. The V call is TRBV11-2, the J call TRBJ2-7; 8 bases map to TRBD2. This CDR3 is 16 amino acids long. Germline-derived CDR1 and CDR2 are SGHAT and FQNNGV. With 8 bases clipped from V and 5 bases from J, the junction kept 17 bases outside the gene matches. In nucleotides, the CDR3 is TGTGCCAGCGGATACCCCCCTACCGGGACTAGGGACGAGCAGTACTTC. Translating gives CASGYPPTGTRDEQYF. Full variable domain (missing parts from reference TRBV11-2 and TRBJ2-7): EAGVAQSPRYKIIEKRQSVAFWCNPISGHATLYWYQQILGQGPKLLIQFQNNGVVDDSQLPKDRFSAERLKGVDSTLKIQPAKLEDSAVYLCASGYPPTGTRDEQYFGPGTRLTVT.

This clonotype was seen at least ten times. The rearrangement uses TRBV7-2 and TRBJ2-7; 9 bases line up with TRBD2. The CDR3 is made up of 15 amino acids. Per germline, CDR1 SGHTA and CDR2 FQGNSA. After removal of 3 bases from V and 3 bases from J, the junction contained 6 bases not matched to a gene. CDR3 DNA sequence: TGTGCCAGCAGCTTCTCAGGCGGGGGGGGCTACGAGCAGTACTTC. Protein: CASSFSGGGGYEQYF.

The chain joins TRBV5-1 to TRBJ1-4; 10 nucleotides match TRBD1. The V gene's germline CDR1 is SGHRS and CDR2 YFSETQ. The J segment lost 8 bases and the V segment lost 0 bases, leaving 4 bases of the junction unmatched. This CDR3 spans 15 amino acids. The CDR3 sequence is CASSLAGDRGEKLFF. CDR3 sequence (DNA): TGCGCCAGCAGCTTGGCCGGGGACAGGGGCGAAAAACTGTTTTTT.

This clonotype was counted a few times. The rearrangement joins TRBV28 to TRBJ2-1, with TRBD2 as a possible D gene (5 bases). Germline CDR1 reads MDHEN; CDR2 reads SYDVKM. This CDR3 is 17 amino acids long. V shed 6 bases and J shed 2 bases, with 20 bases lying between them. The CDR3 coding sequence is TGTGCCAGCAGCCCCACGGTTGAGGGTCGGACCTACAATGAGCAGTTCTTC. It yields the protein CASSPTVEGRTYNEQFF.

The chain carries TRBV18 and TRBJ1-1, with TRBD1 identical over 7 bases. CDR1 and CDR2 from the germline V gene are KGHSH and LQKENI. This CDR3 spans 14 amino acids. V dropped 6 bases and J dropped 3; count of bases not matched to a gene: 7. The CDR3 spells CASSGTVKDTEAFF. CDR3 DNA sequence: TGTGCCAGCTCCGGGACAGTTAAGGACACTGAAGCTTTCTTT. The full variable domain, its missing parts supplied by reference TRBV18 and TRBJ1-1, is NAGVMQNPRHLVRRRGQEARLRCSPMKGHSHVYWYRQLPEEGLKFMVYLQKENIIDESGMPKERFSAEFPKEGPSILRIQQVVRGDSAAYFCASSGTVKDTEAFFGQGTRLTVV.

This clonotype has just a few counts. This rearrangement joins TRBV7-8 to TRBJ2-7; 7 bases agree with TRBD1. There are 15 residues in the CDR3. The J segment lost 1 base and the V segment lost 5 bases, leaving 8 bases of the junction unmatched. The germline V gene has CDR1 SGHVS and CDR2 FQNEAQ. The CDR3 spells CASSPTVTGSYEQYF. DNA of the CDR3: TGTGCCAGCAGCCCGACCGTGACAGGGTCCTACGAGCAGTACTTC.

This clonotype has only a few counts. The genes are TRBV20-1 and TRBJ1-1; no firm D call. The CDR3 contains 12 residues. CDR1 and CDR2 from the germline V gene are DFQATT and SNEGSKA (reference sequence). Trimming took off 5 bases at V and 0 bases at J, with 7 bases between the two ends. The CDR3 DNA is TGCAGTGCTCTCCAGATGAACACTGAAGCTTTCTTT. It translates to CSALQMNTEAFF.

This clonotype was detected ten times or more. The chain links TRBV20-1 to TRBJ2-1, with TRBD1 as a possible D gene (5 bases). CDR1 and CDR2 (germline): DFQATT, SNEGSKA (reference sequence). Trimming shortened V by 1 base and J by 2 bases, and 12 bases separated the two germline ends. The CDR3 runs 15 residues. CDR3 loop: CSARVAGLAYNEQFF. The CDR3 DNA reads as TGCAGTGCTAGAGTTGCAGGGTTAGCCTACAATGAGCAGTTCTTC.